Listed below are T cell receptor beta chains from one sample, sequenced in a study of cytomegalovirus exposure and HLA in healthy donors. Data came from immunoSEQ multiplex PCR; TCRdb stores just in-frame clones and leaves some out. The record lists about 170,000 clones, of which the ten most abundant hold over 1%. The specimen sequenced was PBMCs. These receptors were taken from a woman aged 55 to 70 in good health and CMV-seronegative. The CDR3 runs from the conserved cysteine through the conserved F or W. The order of the fields is V gene, J gene, D gene, CDR3 protein, CDR3 DNA. The D gene is left open where the match is weak.

V gene: TRBV5-1
J gene: TRBJ2-1
D gene: TRBD2
CDR3 protein: CASSLGLAAYSEQFF
CDR3 DNA: TGCGCCAGCAGCTTGGGACTAGCGGCCTATTCTGAGCAGTTCTTC

V gene: TRBV7-3
J gene: TRBJ2-1
D gene: TRBD1
CDR3 protein: CASSLGTGQGPNEQFF
CDR3 DNA: TGTGCCAGCAGCTTAGGGACGGGACAGGGCCCAAATGAGCAGTTCTTC

V gene: TRBV6-1
J gene: TRBJ2-7
D gene: TRBD1
CDR3 protein: CASSETRQGAGEQYF
CDR3 DNA: TGTGCCAGCAGTGAGACTAGACAGGGGGCGGGAGAGCAGTACTTC

V gene: TRBV27
J gene: TRBJ2-5
D gene: .
CDR3 protein: CASRLGNQETQYF
CDR3 DNA: TGTGCCAGCAGACTAGGAAACCAAGAGACCCAGTACTTC

V gene: TRBV9
J gene: TRBJ2-7
D gene: TRBD1
CDR3 protein: CASSVGTDSYEQYF
CDR3 DNA: TGTGCCAGCAGCGTTGGGACAGACTCCTACGAGCAGTACTTC

V gene: TRBV7-2
J gene: TRBJ1-5
D gene: .
CDR3 protein: CASSLVEGFQQPQHF
CDR3 DNA: TGTGCCAGCAGCTTAGTGGAGGGATTCCAACAGCCCCAGCATTTT

V gene: TRBV5-4
J gene: TRBJ1-6
D gene: TRBD1
CDR3 protein: CASSSREGQGSPLHF
CDR3 DNA: TGTGCCAGCAGCTCACGCGAGGGACAGGGATCACCCCTCCACTTT

V gene: TRBV2
J gene: TRBJ2-5
D gene: TRBD1
CDR3 protein: CASSEDRGLETQYF
CDR3 DNA: TGTGCCAGCAGTGAAGACAGGGGGTTAGAGACCCAGTACTTC

V gene: TRBV10-2
J gene: TRBJ1-1
D gene: .
CDR3 protein: CASRSMGRNTEAFF
CDR3 DNA: TGCGCCAGCAGGAGTATGGGGAGGAACACTGAAGCTTTCTTT

V gene: TRBV7-2
J gene: TRBJ1-4
D gene: .
CDR3 protein: CASSLMRGHLNEKLFF
CDR3 DNA: TGTGCCAGCAGCTTAATGAGGGGACACCTTAATGAAAAACTGTTTTTT

V gene: TRBV6-6
J gene: TRBJ1-1
D gene: TRBD1
CDR3 protein: CASRGGQGHMNTEAFF
CDR3 DNA: TGTGCCAGCAGGGGAGGACAGGGCCATATGAACACTGAAGCTTTCTTT

V gene: TRBV4-3
J gene: TRBJ1-3
D gene: .
CDR3 protein: CASSQDRGGGATIYF
CDR3 DNA: TGCGCCAGCAGCCAAGATAGGGGCGGTGGGGCCACCATATATTTT

V gene: TRBV4-1
J gene: TRBJ1-4
D gene: .
CDR3 protein: CASSYGLGVHSATNEKLFF
CDR3 DNA: TGCGCCAGCAGCTATGGTCTAGGGGTCCACAGTGCAACTAATGAAAAACTGTTTTTT

V gene: TRBV5-6
J gene: TRBJ2-2
D gene: .
CDR3 protein: CASSFAWEVSGELFF
CDR3 DNA: TGTGCCAGCAGCTTCGCCTGGGAGGTATCCGGGGAGCTGTTTTTT

V gene: TRBV15
J gene: TRBJ1-2
D gene: TRBD1
CDR3 protein: CATSRHSGTAYGYTF
CDR3 DNA: TGTGCCACCAGCAGACACTCCGGGACAGCCTATGGCTACACCTTC

V gene: TRBV9
J gene: TRBJ1-1
D gene: .
CDR3 protein: CASSPSGNSNTEAFF
CDR3 DNA: TGTGCCAGCAGCCCTTCGGGGAACTCGAACACTGAAGCTTTCTTT